The subject of this entry is one TCR beta chain. The antigen remains undetermined. The CDR3 is made up of 14 amino acids. V lost 5 bases and J 0 bases, leaving 10 bases between the germline ends. Germline assignment: CDR1 MNHEY and CDR2 SMNVEV (reference sequence). This specimen comes from a study of Graves' ophthalmopathy and Graves' hyperthyroidism. Amplification from RNA transcripts yielded the TCR beta CDR3 regions. The first round was an RT-PCR with HTBI primers, and the second round was a multiplex PCR. TCRdb independently ran MiXCR on the multiplex PCR reads; one entry per CDR3 protein. The sample includes 500,000 to 800,000 distinct CDR3 sequences, roughly 41% of them seen just once. Diagnosis used clinical symptoms, serum thyroxine, TRAb, thyroid ultrasound and orbital computed tomography. Study-level results: Blood also carried most expanded thyroid clonotypes exceeding 0.001 frequency.

The sample consisted of peripheral blood. J is TRBJ1-1 and V is TRBV27; D gene uncertain. The TCR originated in an adult man with Graves' ophthalmopathy. In DNA form, the CDR3 reads TGTGCCAGCAGTCAAGGAGCTATGAACACTGAAGCTTTCTTT. This translates into CASSQGAMNTEAFF.